The rows below give T cell receptor beta chains drawn from one sample of a study of CD8 T cells in ankylosing spondylitis. TCRdb used MiXCR to reprocess the 5' RACE reads, holding one entry per CDR3 protein. The profile shows roughly 220,000 distinct CDR3 sequences, 10% to 13% of them singletons. Sequencing was done on a sample of blood, either unsorted or a sorted T cell fraction (not recorded which). These receptors all come from a male donor with ankylosing spondylitis or in good health (not recorded which). Each CDR3 is given with its conserved first and last residue. Fields, in order: V gene, J gene, D gene, clone size, CDR3 protein, CDR3 DNA. A D gene is named only where the DNA matches it firmly. Rows may omit the clone size; those that give it use once, few, many or a size class.

V gene: TRBV7-3; J gene: TRBJ1-1; D gene: NA; clone size: many; CDR3 protein: CASSSTLENTEAFF; CDR3 DNA: TGTGCCAGCAGCTCTACCTTGGAGAACACTGAAGCTTTCTTT
V gene: TRBV7-7; J gene: TRBJ2-5; D gene: NA; clone size: few; CDR3 protein: CASIPDLRFQETQYF; CDR3 DNA: TGTGCTAGCATCCCGGATTTGCGGTTTCAAGAGACCCAGTACTTC
V gene: TRBV28; J gene: TRBJ2-2; D gene: TRBD1; clone size: many; CDR3 protein: CASSFRFLTGTNTGELFF; CDR3 DNA: TGTGCCAGCAGTTTCCGGTTTTTGACAGGGACGAACACCGGGGAGCTGTTTTTT
V gene: TRBV20-1; J gene: TRBJ1-5; D gene: NA; clone size: NA; CDR3 protein: CSAQGGYTHNQPQHF; CDR3 DNA: TGCAGTGCTCAGGGAGGGTACACCCACAATCAGCCCCAGCATTTT
V gene: TRBV5-1; J gene: TRBJ2-3; D gene: TRBD2; clone size: NA; CDR3 protein: CASSPGTRGLTDTQYF; CDR3 DNA: TGCGCCAGCAGCCCGGGGACTAGGGGCCTAACAGATACGCAGTATTTT
V gene: TRBV7-2; J gene: TRBJ1-5; D gene: TRBD1; clone size: NA; CDR3 protein: CASSLGDRRNQPLHF; CDR3 DNA: TGTGCCAGCAGCTTAGGGGACAGGCGCAATCAGCCCCTGCATTTC
V gene: TRBV5-1; J gene: TRBJ2-7; D gene: NA; clone size: many; CDR3 protein: CASPGMGDYEQYF; CDR3 DNA: TGCGCCAGCCCAGGGATGGGTGACTACGAGCAGTACTTC
V gene: TRBV20-1; J gene: TRBJ2-3; D gene: NA; clone size: NA; CDR3 protein: CSARRLGAQGDTQYF; CDR3 DNA: TGCAGTGCTAGACGGTTGGGGGCCCAGGGGGATACGCAGTATTTT
V gene: TRBV7-8; J gene: TRBJ2-5; D gene: NA; clone size: many; CDR3 protein: CASSLALSQETYQETQYF; CDR3 DNA: TGTGCCAGCAGCTTAGCGCTATCGCAGGAAACGTACCAAGAGACCCAGTACTTC
V gene: TRBV6-7; J gene: TRBJ1-5; D gene: TRBD1; clone size: many; CDR3 protein: CASSCGQGKQPQHF; CDR3 DNA: TGTGCCAGCAGTTGCGGACAGGGTAAGCAGCCCCAGCATTTT
V gene: TRBV20-1; J gene: TRBJ1-5; D gene: NA; clone size: many; CDR3 protein: CSASLPGGGARQPQHF; CDR3 DNA: TGCAGTGCTAGTCTCCCTGGTGGGGGGGCGAGGCAGCCCCAGCATTTT
V gene: TRBV11-3; J gene: TRBJ2-3; D gene: NA; clone size: NA; CDR3 protein: CASSLGALNGEADTQYF; CDR3 DNA: TGTGCCAGCAGCTTAGGAGCCCTCAACGGCGAGGCTGATACGCAGTATTTT
V gene: TRBV12-3/TRBV12-4; J gene: TRBJ2-4; D gene: TRBD2; clone size: many; CDR3 protein: CASSPGLAGGGTKNIQYF; CDR3 DNA: TGTGCCAGCAGTCCGGGACTAGCGGGGGGCGGGACCAAAAACATTCAGTACTTC
V gene: TRBV10-3; J gene: TRBJ2-5; D gene: NA; clone size: NA; CDR3 protein: CAISGTGQETQYF; CDR3 DNA: TGTGCCATCAGTGGCACAGGCCAAGAGACCCAGTACTTC
V gene: TRBV5-1; J gene: TRBJ2-1; D gene: TRBD2; clone size: many; CDR3 protein: CASSLGLAGQSYQFF; CDR3 DNA: TGCGCCAGCAGCTTAGGACTAGCGGGGCAGTCTTATCAGTTCTTC
V gene: TRBV5-1; J gene: TRBJ2-2; D gene: NA; clone size: NA; CDR3 protein: CASSPPSTGITGELFF; CDR3 DNA: TGCGCCAGCAGCCCACCATCTACAGGGATCACCGGGGAGCTGTTTTTT
V gene: TRBV11-2; J gene: TRBJ2-1; D gene: NA; clone size: many; CDR3 protein: CASSPRTNFNNEQFF; CDR3 DNA: TGTGCCAGCAGCCCACGGACTAATTTTAACAATGAGCAGTTCTTC
V gene: TRBV7-9; J gene: TRBJ2-5; D gene: NA; clone size: many; CDR3 protein: CASSWYQETQYF; CDR3 DNA: TGTGCCAGCAGCTGGTATCAAGAGACCCAGTACTTC
V gene: TRBV28; J gene: TRBJ2-5; D gene: TRBD2; clone size: NA; CDR3 protein: CASSFQRGRQETQYF; CDR3 DNA: TGTGCCAGCAGTTTTCAGCGGGGGCGCCAAGAGACCCAGTACTTC